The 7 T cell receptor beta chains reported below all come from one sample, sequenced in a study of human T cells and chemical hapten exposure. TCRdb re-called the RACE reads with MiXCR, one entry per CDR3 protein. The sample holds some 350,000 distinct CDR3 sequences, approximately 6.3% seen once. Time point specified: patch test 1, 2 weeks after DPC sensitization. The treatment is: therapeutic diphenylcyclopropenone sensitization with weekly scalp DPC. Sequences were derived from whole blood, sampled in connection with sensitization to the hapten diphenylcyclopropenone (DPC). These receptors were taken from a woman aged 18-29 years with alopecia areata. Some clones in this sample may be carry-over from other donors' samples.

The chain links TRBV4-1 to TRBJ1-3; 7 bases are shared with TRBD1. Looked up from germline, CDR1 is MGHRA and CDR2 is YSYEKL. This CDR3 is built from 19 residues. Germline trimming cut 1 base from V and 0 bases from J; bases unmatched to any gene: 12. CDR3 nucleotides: TGCGCCAGCAGCCAAGCCCCGCCGGGACAGCTTATCTCTGGAAACACCATATATTTT. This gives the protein CASSQAPPGQLISGNTIYF.

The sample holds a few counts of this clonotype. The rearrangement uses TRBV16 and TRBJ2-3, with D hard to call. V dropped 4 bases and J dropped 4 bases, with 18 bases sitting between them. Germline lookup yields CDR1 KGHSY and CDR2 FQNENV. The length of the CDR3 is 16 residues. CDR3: CASSPQVLRPPDTQYF. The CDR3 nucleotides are TGTGCCAGCAGCCCCCAGGTACTACGCCCCCCAGATACGCAGTATTTT.

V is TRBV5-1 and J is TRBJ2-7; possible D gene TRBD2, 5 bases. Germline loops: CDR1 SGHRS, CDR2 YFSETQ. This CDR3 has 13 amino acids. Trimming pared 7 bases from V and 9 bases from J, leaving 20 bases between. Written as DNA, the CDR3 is TGCGCCAGCGGCGTCGTTGGAGGCGAAGGGCAGTACTTC. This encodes CASGVVGGEGQYF.

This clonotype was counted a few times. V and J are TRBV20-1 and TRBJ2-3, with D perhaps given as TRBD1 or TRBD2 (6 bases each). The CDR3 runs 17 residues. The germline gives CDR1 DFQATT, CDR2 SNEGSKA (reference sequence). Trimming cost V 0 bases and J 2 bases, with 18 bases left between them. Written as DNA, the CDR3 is TGCAGTGCTAGAGATCGATACGGGGGCTTTGTCACAGATACGCAGTATTTT. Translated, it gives CSARDRYGGFVTDTQYF.

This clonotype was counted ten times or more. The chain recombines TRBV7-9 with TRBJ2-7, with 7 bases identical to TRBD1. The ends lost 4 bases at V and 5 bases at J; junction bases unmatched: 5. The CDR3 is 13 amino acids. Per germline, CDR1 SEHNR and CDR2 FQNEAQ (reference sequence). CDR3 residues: CASSSAGGHEQYF. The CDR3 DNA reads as TGTGCCAGCAGCTCGGCAGGGGGACACGAGCAGTACTTC.

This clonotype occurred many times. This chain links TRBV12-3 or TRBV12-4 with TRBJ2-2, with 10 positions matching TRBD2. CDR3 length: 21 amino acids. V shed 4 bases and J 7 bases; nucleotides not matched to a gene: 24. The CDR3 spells CASSSFRGLAGALETSGELFF. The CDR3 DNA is TGTGCCAGCAGTTCCTTTAGGGGGCTAGCGGGGGCCCTTGAGACGAGCGGGGAGCTGTTTTTT.

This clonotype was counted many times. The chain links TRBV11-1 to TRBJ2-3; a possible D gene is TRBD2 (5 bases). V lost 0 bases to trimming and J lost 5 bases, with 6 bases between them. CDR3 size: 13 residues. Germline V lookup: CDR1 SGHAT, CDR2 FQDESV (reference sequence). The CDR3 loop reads CASSLAGRDTQYF. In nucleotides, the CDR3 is TGTGCCAGCAGCTTAGCGGGGAGAGATACGCAGTATTTT. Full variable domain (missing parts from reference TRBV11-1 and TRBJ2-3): EAEVAQSPRYKITEKSQAVAFWCDPISGHATLYWYRQILGQGPELLVQFQDESVVDDSQLPKDRFSAERLKGVDSTLKIQPAELGDSAMYLCASSLAGRDTQYFGPGTRLTVL.